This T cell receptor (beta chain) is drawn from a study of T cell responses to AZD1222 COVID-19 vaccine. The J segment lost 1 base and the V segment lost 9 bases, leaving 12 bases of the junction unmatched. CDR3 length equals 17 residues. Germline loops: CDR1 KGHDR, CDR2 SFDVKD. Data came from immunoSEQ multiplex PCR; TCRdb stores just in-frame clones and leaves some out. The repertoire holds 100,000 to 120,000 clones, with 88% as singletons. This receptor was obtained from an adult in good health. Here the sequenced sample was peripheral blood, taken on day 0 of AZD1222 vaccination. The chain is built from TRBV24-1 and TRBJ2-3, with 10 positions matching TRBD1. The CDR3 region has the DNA TGTGCCACCTCTGGACAGGGGGGATCGAGTGGCACAGATACGCAGTATTTT. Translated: CATSGQGGSSGTDTQYF.